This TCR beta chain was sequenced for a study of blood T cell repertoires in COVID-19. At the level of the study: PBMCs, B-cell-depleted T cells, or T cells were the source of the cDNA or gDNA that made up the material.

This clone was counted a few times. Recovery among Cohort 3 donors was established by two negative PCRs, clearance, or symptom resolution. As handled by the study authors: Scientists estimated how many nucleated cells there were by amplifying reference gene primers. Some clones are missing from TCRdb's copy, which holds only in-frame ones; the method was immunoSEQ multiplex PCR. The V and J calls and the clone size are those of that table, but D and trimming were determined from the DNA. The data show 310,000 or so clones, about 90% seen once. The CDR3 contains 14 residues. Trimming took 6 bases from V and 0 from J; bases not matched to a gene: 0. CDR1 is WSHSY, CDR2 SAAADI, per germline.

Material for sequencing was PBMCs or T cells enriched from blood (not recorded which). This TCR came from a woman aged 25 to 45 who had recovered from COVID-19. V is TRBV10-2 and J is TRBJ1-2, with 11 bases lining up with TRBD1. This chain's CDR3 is CASRGQGANYGYTF. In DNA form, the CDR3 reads TGCGCCAGCAGGGGACAGGGGGCTAACTATGGCTACACCTTC.